The sequence of this T cell receptor beta chain was determined in a study of T cell responses to AZD1222 COVID-19 vaccine. V lost 4 bases, J lost 3 bases, and 8 bases lay in between. Looked up from germline, CDR1 is SGHRS and CDR2 is YFSETQ. This CDR3 has 13 residues. Findings of the study overall: Spike was spanned by vaccine-associated CD4 TCRs, which were dominant at 160-218 and 743-854. Donors skewed white British and female; clonal diversity was possibly underestimated. Unmutated variant regions are reportedly the target of nearly half of TCRs that are spike-specific.

For this clone: Antigen unknown.

Repertoires were generated with immunoSEQ multiplex PCR, while TCRdb's copy carries only in-frame clones and drops some. The data show 150,000 to 200,000 clones, about 90% seen once. The specimen was peripheral blood, collected 28 days after the second dose of the MenACWY control vaccine. This receptor was taken from an adult who received the MenACWY meningococcal vaccine as a control. This chain uses TRBV5-1 with TRBJ2-1; TRBD1 might be the D (6 bases). The CDR3 loop reads CASSGDNYNEQFF. The CDR3 region has the DNA TGCGCCAGCAGCGGGGACAACTACAATGAGCAGTTCTTC.